This T cell receptor (beta chain) was profiled in a study of CD8+ T cells in alopecia areata. RNA was isolated and reverse transcribed to cDNA, the sequencing template. Repertoires were generated with immunoSEQ multiplex PCR, while TCRdb's copy carries only in-frame clones and drops some. Counted here are over 150,000 clones, just over 55% occurring once; the ten biggest clones make up around 5%. Whole-study findings and limits: Possibly as an HLA-related effect, TCR sharing across patients appeared less clear than in mice. Sequenced scalp T cells also include alphabeta T cells resident in normal skin. It was lesional scalp, especially alopecia totalis/universalis, that showed higher clonality than normal scalp.

On this clone: What it binds is unknown.

The sequence came from a human donor in good health. The sample was CD8+ T cells sorted from blood.

The CDR3 DNA reads TGTGCCAGCAGCAGGGACTTGGGGACTGAAGCTTTCTTT. This sequence encodes CASSRDLGTEAFF. The V call is TRBV7-9, the J call TRBJ1-1; D is perhaps TRBD1 (5 bases). Trimming cost V 5 bases and J 5 bases, with 12 bases left between them. Germline-derived CDR1 and CDR2 are SEHNR and FQNEAQ (reference sequence). The CDR3 sequence is 13 residues long.